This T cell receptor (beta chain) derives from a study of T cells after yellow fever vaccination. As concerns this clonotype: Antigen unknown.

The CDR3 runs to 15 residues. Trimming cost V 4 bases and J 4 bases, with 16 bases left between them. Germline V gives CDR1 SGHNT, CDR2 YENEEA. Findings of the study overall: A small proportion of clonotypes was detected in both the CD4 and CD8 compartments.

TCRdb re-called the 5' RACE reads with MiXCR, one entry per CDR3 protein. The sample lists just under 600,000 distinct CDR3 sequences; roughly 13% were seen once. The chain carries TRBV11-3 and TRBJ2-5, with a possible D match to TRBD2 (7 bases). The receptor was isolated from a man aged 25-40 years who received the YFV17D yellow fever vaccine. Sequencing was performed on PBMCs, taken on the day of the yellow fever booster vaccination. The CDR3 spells CASSSDGGGGETQYF. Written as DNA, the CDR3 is TGTGCCAGCAGCTCCGACGGGGGAGGGGGAGAGACCCAGTACTTC. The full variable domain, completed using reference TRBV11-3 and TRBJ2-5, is EAGVVQSPRYKIIEKKQPVAFWCNPISGHNTLYWYLQNLGQGPELLIRYENEEAVDDSQLPKDRFSAERLKGVDSTLKIQPAELGDSAVYLCASSSDGGGGETQYFGPGTRLLVL.